This TCR beta chain appears in the sequencing data of a study of cytomegalovirus exposure and HLA in healthy donors. Study findings and constraints: A later analysis by the authors found several of the most significant clusters apparently linked to common viral pathogens.

V lost 4 bases and J 2 bases, leaving 12 bases between the germline ends. CDR1 SQVTM and CDR2 ANQGSEA come from the germline V gene. The CDR3 consists of 13 residues. As concerns this clone: Antigen: not known.

With 60 Vbeta and 13 Jbeta primers, the PCR was carried out. Some clones are missing from TCRdb's copy, which holds only in-frame ones; the method was immunoSEQ multiplex PCR. Its clone listing holds some 67,000 clones. The source is a woman aged 30 to 39 in good health and CMV-seronegative. This sequence joins TRBV29-1 and TRBJ2-7, with D maybe TRBD1 (6 bases). The sample comprised PBMCs. This CDR3 reads CSVGVDSAYEQYF. In DNA, the CDR3 is TGCAGCGTTGGGGTGGACAGCGCCTACGAGCAGTACTTC.